These T cell receptor beta chains were read from a single sample in a study of Graves' ophthalmopathy and Graves' hyperthyroidism. TCRdb reanalysed the multiplex PCR reads using MiXCR and keeps one entry per CDR3 protein. This repertoire shows roughly 480,000 distinct CDR3 sequences, approximately 15% found once; its top ten account for more than 8.5%. The sample comprised blood. The source is a woman aged 30 to 39 with Graves' ophthalmopathy. The CDR3 runs from the conserved cysteine through the conserved F or W. D genes are given only for firm matches. Expanded clones are given a class, and other clones once, few, many or no size at all.

v_call	clone_size	cdr3_length	j_call	d_call	cdr3_nt	cdr3_aa
TRBV11-1	many	17	TRBJ2-7	-	TGTGCCAGCAGCTCCCACGGCGGGACTCCTCCGCCCTACGAGCAGTACTTC	CASSSHGGTPPPYEQYF
TRBV6-4	many	13	TRBJ1-2	-	TGTGCCAGCAGTTACCCACAGGGTCATGGCTACACCTTC	CASSYPQGHGYTF
TRBV28	many	14	TRBJ2-7	TRBD1	TGTGCCAGCAGTTTCAGGGGGTATTCCTACGAGCAGTACTTC	CASSFRGYSYEQYF
TRBV7-2	many	13	TRBJ1-1	-	TGTGCCAGCAGCTTTGGTTTCGGCACTGAAGCTTTCTTT	CASSFGFGTEAFF
TRBV12-3/TRBV12-4	many	17	TRBJ2-7	TRBD2	TGTGCCAGCAGGCCCAGGGGCTTGGGAGGACTAGCGAACGAGCAGTACTTC	CASRPRGLGGLANEQYF
TRBV6-1	many	13	TRBJ1-5	-	TGTGCCAGCAGTGACGCGGGGTTGGGGCCCCAGCATTTT	CASSDAGLGPQHF
TRBV15	many	15	TRBJ1-3	-	TGTGCCACCAGCAGAGATGGTCTCTCTGGAAACACCATATATTTT	CATSRDGLSGNTIYF
TRBV9	-	17	TRBJ1-3	-	TGTGCCAGCAGCACCCGGGAAGGGTTTGCTTCGGGAAACACCATATATTTT	CASSTREGFASGNTIYF
TRBV30	many	14	TRBJ1-2	TRBD1	TGTGCCTGGAAAAGGGCCCAGGGGGGGCATGGCTACACCTTC	CAWKRAQGGHGYTF
TRBV20-1	many	12	TRBJ2-7	-	TGCAGTGCGAGGACTACGGGGCGCGAGCAGTACTTC	CSARTTGREQYF
TRBV10-3	few	16	TRBJ2-2	-	TGTGCCATCAGCGCTTACAGAGAGCATAGGGGCGGGGAGCTGTTTTTT	CAISAYREHRGGELFF
TRBV6-5	-	14	TRBJ1-1	-	TGTGCCAGCAGTTACCCGACAGATAACACTGAAGCTTTCTTT	CASSYPTDNTEAFF
TRBV13	-	16	TRBJ2-2	-	TGTGCCAGCAGCTTAGCCCGGGTGGAGGGGACCGGGGAGCTGTTTTTT	CASSLARVEGTGELFF
TRBV19	many	16	TRBJ2-2	TRBD1	TGTGCCAGTAGTCCTGGACAGGGAGTACACACCGGGGAGCTGTTTTTT	CASSPGQGVHTGELFF
TRBV6-1	many	17	TRBJ1-6	TRBD1	TGTGCCAGCAGTGAAGGGAAATGGACAGGGATTGGGTCACCCCTCCACTTT	CASSEGKWTGIGSPLHF
TRBV11-2	many	15	TRBJ2-2	-	TGTGCCAGCAGCTTAGAAGTCTACCCCACCGGGGAGCTGTTTTTT	CASSLEVYPTGELFF
TRBV12-3/TRBV12-4	-	15	TRBJ1-2	TRBD1	TGTGCCAGCAGTCTCGGACTCGGGACAGGGGGTGGCTACACCTTC	CASSLGLGTGGGYTF
TRBV19	-	15	TRBJ1-5	TRBD1	TGTGCCAGTAGTAACCGACAGGGCGGAACTCAGCCCCAGCATTTT	CASSNRQGGTQPQHF
TRBV28	many	14	TRBJ1-2	TRBD1	TGTGCCAGCAGCTCCGGGACAGGGGGCTTTGGCTACACCTTC	CASSSGTGGFGYTF
TRBV20-1	many	16	TRBJ2-7	TRBD1	TGCAGTGCTAGAGACGCGCAGGGACAGGGGAACTACGAGCAGTACTTC	CSARDAQGQGNYEQYF